The 31 T cell receptor beta chains listed next were all sequenced from one sample in a study of control samples from healthy donors and cancer patients. Clones were sequenced by immunoSEQ multiplex PCR, and TCRdb holds only the in-frame ones, with some missing. The table has about 160,000 clones, about 94% seen once; the top ten hold 12% to 15%. The sequencing input was PBMCs. These receptors were taken from a man aged 55-75 years with colorectal cancer.

This clone appeared a single time. This rearrangement joins TRBV2 to TRBJ1-5; TRBD1 matches 8 bases. The CDR3 is 17 amino acids. Germline V lookup: CDR1 SNHLY, CDR2 FYNNEI. V lost 3 bases, J lost 0 bases, and 7 bases stayed unmatched. The CDR3 nucleotides read TGTGCCAGCAGTGAGGACAGGGCGGATTATAGCAATCAGCCCCAGCATTTT. Amino acid sequence: CASSEDRADYSNQPQHF. Filled out from reference TRBV2 and TRBJ1-5, the complete variable domain reads EPEVTQTPSHQVTQMGQEVILRCVPISNHLYFYWYRQILGQKVEFLVSFYNNEISEKSEIFDDQFSVERPDGSNFTLKIRSTKLEDSAMYFCASSEDRADYSNQPQHFGDGTRLSIL.

This chain links TRBV6-6 with TRBJ2-6; D gene uncertain. V lost 6 bases and J 2 bases, leaving 11 bases between the germline ends. This CDR3 is built from 15 residues. Germline V gene lookup returns CDR1 MNHNY and CDR2 SVGAGI (reference sequence). The CDR3 coding sequence is TGTGCCAGCAGCTATACCTCTGCTGGGGCCAACGTCCTGACTTTC. It is translated as CASSYTSAGANVLTF.

The J gene is TRBJ2-1, the V gene TRBV11-2; TRBD2 agrees at 7 bases. The CDR3 contains 18 residues. Trimming at V came to 0 bases and at J to 1 base, leaving 9 bases not matched to a gene. CDR1 and CDR2 (germline): SGHAT, FQNNGV. The CDR3 region is CASSLDLSGVGSYNEQFF. The CDR3 coding sequence is TGTGCCAGCAGCTTAGATCTGAGCGGGGTAGGATCCTACAATGAGCAGTTCTTC.

This chain uses TRBV6-5 with TRBJ1-5; TRBD1 aligns across 7 bases. The CDR3 extends over 15 amino acids. Germline trimming cut 8 bases from V and 0 bases from J; bases unmatched to any gene: 7. Germline V gives CDR1 MNHEY, CDR2 SVGAGI. The CDR3 is CASGTGAYSNQPQHF. The DNA of the CDR3 is TGTGCCAGCGGAACAGGGGCTTATAGCAATCAGCCCCAGCATTTT.

J is TRBJ1-1 and V is TRBV7-9; D unresolved. V was clipped by 5 bases and J by 1 base, with 11 bases between them. CDR1 SEHNR and CDR2 FQNEAQ come from the germline V gene (reference sequence). The CDR3 totals 14 residues. CDR3 in amino acids: CASSPFGENTEAFF. CDR3 DNA: TGTGCCAGCAGCCCCTTTGGAGAGAACACTGAAGCTTTCTTT. Full variable domain (remainder filled in from reference TRBV7-9 and TRBJ1-1): DTGVSQNPRHKITKRGQNVTFRCDPISEHNRLYWYRQTLGQGPEFLTYFQNEAQLEKSRLLSDRFSAERPKGSFSTLEIQRTEQGDSAMYLCASSPFGENTEAFFGQGTRLTVV.

The chain employs TRBV7-2 and TRBJ1-1, with D maybe TRBD1 (6 bases). The CDR3 runs to 13 residues. V shed 5 bases and J shed 1 base, with 8 bases lying between them. Germline CDR1 is SGHTA and CDR2 is FQGNSA. The CDR3 sequence: CASSTGQNTEAFF. The CDR3 region has the DNA TGTGCCAGCAGCACGGGACAGAACACTGAAGCTTTCTTT.

The chain has TRBV18 and TRBJ1-3; unclear D gene. Germline assignment: CDR1 KGHSH and CDR2 LQKENI. The CDR3 runs to 13 residues. V shed 5 bases and J shed 2 bases, with 7 bases lying between them. The CDR3 here is CASSDTPGNTIYF. DNA for the CDR3: TGTGCCAGCTCAGATACGCCTGGAAACACCATATATTTT.

V and J are TRBV9 and TRBJ2-1; no clear D gene. Germline V gives CDR1 SGDLS, CDR2 YYNGEE. The CDR3 runs 14 residues. Trimming took 0 bases from V and 2 from J, leaving 6 bases between them. The CDR3 loop reads CASSVATAYNEQFF. The CDR3 region has the DNA TGTGCCAGCAGCGTAGCTACTGCCTACAATGAGCAGTTCTTC.

The rearrangement joins TRBV3-1 (or the pseudogene TRBV3-2) to TRBJ2-1; 7 nucleotides agree with TRBD1. This CDR3 is 15 amino acids long. J lost 7 bases, V lost 2 bases, and 8 bases had no gene match. Germline V gives CDR1 LGHDT, CDR2 YNNKEL (reference sequence). The CDR3 here is CASSQPSTGRNEQFF. CDR3 coding DNA: TGTGCCAGCAGCCAACCCTCGACAGGGCGGAATGAGCAGTTCTTC.

The chain carries TRBV7-2 and TRBJ2-5; TRBD1 aligns across 9 bases. V was pared by 1 base and J by 4 bases, with 10 bases of the junction left unmatched. Germline CDR1 is SGHTA and CDR2 is FQGNSA. This CDR3 has 17 residues. The CDR3 DNA is TGTGCCAGCAGCTTAGAACCAGGACAGGGGAGGCGAGAGACCCAGTACTTC. Protein: CASSLEPGQGRRETQYF.

Details on this clone: The sample holds other DNA sequences that translate to the same CDR3. The genes are TRBV5-1 and TRBJ2-5, with TRBD2 identical over 7 bases. After removal of 0 bases from V and 5 bases from J, the junction contained 4 bases not matched to a gene. Looked up from germline, CDR1 is SGHRS and CDR2 is YFSETQ. CDR3 size: 14 residues. The DNA of the CDR3 is TGCGCCAGCAGCTTGGCTTCCGGGGGGGAGACCCAGTACTTC. Translated, it gives CASSLASGGETQYF.

This chain uses TRBV9 with TRBJ2-3; 12 bases match TRBD1. V trimming: 6 bases; J trimming: 7 bases; junction bases outside the gene matches: 9. The CDR3 spans 15 residues. The germline gives CDR1 SGDLS, CDR2 YYNGEE. The CDR3 DNA reads as TGTGCCAGCACGACGGGGACAGGGGGCGAGTATACGCAGTATTTT. Translated: CASTTGTGGEYTQYF.

This clone has more than one count but fewer than ten. The chain is built from TRBV3-1 (or the pseudogene TRBV3-2) and TRBJ1-1, with unresolved D. This CDR3 spans 17 amino acids. V lost 0 bases to trimming and J lost 0 bases, with 14 bases between them. Germline V gene sequence: CDR1 LGHDT, CDR2 YNNKEL (reference sequence). In DNA form, the CDR3 reads TGTGCCAGCAGCCAAGATCGAGGACTGGTCATGAACACTGAAGCTTTCTTT. It translates to CASSQDRGLVMNTEAFF.

This chain connects TRBV18 to TRBJ1-1; tentative D call: TRBD1 (5 bases). Germline CDR1 and CDR2: KGHSH and LQKENI. Deletions cut 2 bases from V and 1 base from J, with 8 bases between. The CDR3 is 14 amino acids. The CDR3 coding sequence is TGTGCCAGCTCACCAGGACAAAGGAACACTGAAGCTTTCTTT. Translating gives CASSPGQRNTEAFF.

V and J are TRBV27 and TRBJ1-2; 9 nucleotides agree with TRBD1. V was clipped by 6 bases and J by 8 bases; unmatched bases: 7. The CDR3 spans 13 residues. Germline values: CDR1 MNHEY, CDR2 SMNVEV (reference sequence). CDR3 loop: CASSTGGHLGYTF. For the CDR3, the DNA is TGTGCCAGCAGCACAGGGGGCCACCTGGGCTACACCTTC.

This clone was counted once. This chain links TRBV19 with TRBJ2-7; D gene ambiguous. The CDR3 is made up of 11 amino acids. V was clipped by 3 bases and J by 8 bases, with 8 bases between them. In germline, CDR1 is LNHDA, CDR2 SQIVND (reference sequence). The CDR3 bases are TGTGCCAGTAGTATTAAAGGTCAGCAGTACTTC. This encodes CASSIKGQQYF. Looking up the rest from reference TRBV19 and TRBJ2-7 gives the full variable domain: DGGITQSPKYLFRKEGQNVTLSCEQNLNHDAMYWYRQDPGQGLRLIYYSQIVNDFQKGDIAEGYSVSREKKESFPLTVTSAQKNPTAFYLCASSIKGQQYFGPGTRLTVT.

V and J are TRBV10-2 and TRBJ1-1; no reliable D call. Germline CDR1 and CDR2: WSHSY and SAAADI. Trimming left V 0 bases short and J 1 base short, with 3 bases between. The CDR3 length is 13 residues. The chain's CDR3 is CASSESQNTEAFF. For the CDR3, the DNA is TGCGCCAGCAGTGAGTCCCAGAACACTGAAGCTTTCTTT.

V is TRBV19 and J is TRBJ1-4; possible D gene TRBD1, 5 bases. The germline gives CDR1 LNHDA, CDR2 SQIVND (reference sequence). This CDR3 spans 14 amino acids. With 3 bases removed from V and 4 bases from J, the gap between germline ends came to 9 bases. This chain's CDR3 is CASSIGGFNEKLFF. CDR3 sequence (DNA): TGTGCCAGTAGTATTGGGGGATTTAATGAAAAACTGTTTTTT.

The CDR3 DNA follows: TGTGCCAGCAGCTTAGTAGCGACAGGGAGTAGGCTAGGGGCCAACGTCCTGACTTTC. It codes for CASSLVATGSRLGANVLTF. The chain uses TRBV7-9 and TRBJ2-6; 7 bases fit TRBD1. CDR3 length equals 19 residues. The V segment lost 1 base and the J segment 4 bases; nucleotides outside the gene matches: 13. From germline, CDR1 is SEHNR and CDR2 FQNEAQ (reference sequence).

V and J are TRBV25-1 and TRBJ2-1; D unresolved. This CDR3 has 11 amino acids. V was trimmed by 9 bases and J by 6 bases, leaving 9 bases between them. Germline V gives CDR1 MGHDK, CDR2 SYGVNS. CDR3 bases: TGTGCCAGTACCTTTGGCAATGAGCAGTTCTTC. This encodes CASTFGNEQFF.

The rearrangement uses TRBV2 and TRBJ1-2, with no clear D. Germline assignment: CDR1 SNHLY and CDR2 FYNNEI. V gave up 5 bases and J gave up 8 bases, with 12 bases separating them. The CDR3 has 12 residues. The CDR3 DNA reads TGTGCCAGCAGTCTGAATCGTTCCGGCTACACCTTC. It codes for CASSLNRSGYTF.

The chain employs TRBV19 and TRBJ1-2, with 8 bases lining up with TRBD1. Trimming cost V 5 bases and J 7 bases; bases outside gene matches: 6. CDR3 size: 13 residues. In germline, CDR1 is LNHDA, CDR2 SQIVND (reference sequence). The CDR3 spells CASSPQDRVGYTF. CDR3 sequence (DNA): TGTGCCAGTAGTCCCCAGGACAGGGTTGGCTACACCTTC.

The gene calls are TRBV19 and TRBJ1-3; D remains unclear. CDR1 is LNHDA, CDR2 SQIVND, per germline (reference sequence). This CDR3 region has 14 residues. V lost 7 bases and J 2 bases, leaving 12 bases between the germline ends. The CDR3 bases are TGTGCCAGTACCTGGACTACAGCTGGAAACACCATATATTTT. Translating it yields CASTWTTAGNTIYF.

This chain links TRBV10-1 with TRBJ1-2; 8 nucleotides line up with TRBD1. The J segment lost 7 bases and the V segment lost 6 bases, leaving 7 bases of the junction unmatched. From germline, CDR1 is WNHNN and CDR2 SYGVQD (reference sequence). The CDR3 runs to 13 residues. The CDR3 region is CASSEGQARGYTF. As DNA, the CDR3 is TGCGCCAGCAGCGAGGGACAGGCACGTGGCTACACCTTC.

This chain connects TRBV7-8 to TRBJ2-3; 7 bases are shared with TRBD2. In germline, CDR1 is SGHVS, CDR2 FQNEAQ. The CDR3 length is 16 residues. J gave up 4 bases and V 4 bases, and 11 bases lay outside the gene matches. CDR3 residues: CASSSSYGGRSDTQYF. In nucleotides, the CDR3 is TGTGCCAGCAGCTCTAGCTACGGGGGGAGGTCAGATACGCAGTATTTT. Using reference TRBV7-8 and TRBJ2-3 for the parts outside the CDR3, the full variable domain is GAGVSQSPRYKVAKRGQDVALRCDPISGHVSLFWYQQALGQGPEFLTYFQNEAQLDKSGLPSDRFFAERPEGSVSTLKIQRTQQEDSAVYLCASSSSYGGRSDTQYFGPGTRLTVL.

This chain links TRBV19 with TRBJ2-7; D is unresolved. CDR1 LNHDA and CDR2 SQIVND come from the germline V gene (reference sequence). The CDR3 extends over 12 amino acids. Deletions cut 3 bases from V and 6 bases from J, with 9 bases between. CDR3 sequence (DNA): TGTGCCAGTAGTATGCTAGGTCCCGAGCAGTACTTC. Its protein is CASSMLGPEQYF.

For the CDR3, the DNA is TGTGCCAGCAGTCGGGACAGGGGGAGTGAGCAGTACTTC. Translation: CASSRDRGSEQYF. The J gene is TRBJ2-7, the V gene TRBV2, with 11 positions matching TRBD1. This CDR3 spans 13 amino acids. The germline V gene encodes CDR1 SNHLY and CDR2 FYNNEI. Trimming removed 5 bases from V and 7 bases from J; junction bases left unmatched: 4.

The chain combines TRBV6-2 or TRBV6-3 with TRBJ1-5; 8 positions match TRBD1. The germline gives CDR1 MNHEY, CDR2 SVGEGT. Trimming cost V 4 bases and J 0 bases; bases outside gene matches: 11. The CDR3 sequence is 18 residues long. The CDR3 is CASSSPGQESYSNQPQHF. The CDR3 DNA sequence: TGTGCCAGCAGTTCTCCGGGACAGGAGTCCTATAGCAATCAGCCCCAGCATTTT.

The chain couples TRBV5-1 to TRBJ2-3, with 8 bases identical to TRBD1. V shed 0 bases and J 4 bases; nucleotides not matched to a gene: 4. The CDR3 runs 15 residues. Germline V gene sequence: CDR1 SGHRS, CDR2 YFSETQ. The chain's CDR3 is CASSLGQGAADTQYF. The CDR3 DNA reads as TGCGCCAGCAGCTTGGGGCAGGGGGCGGCAGATACGCAGTATTTT. The full variable domain, in which reference TRBV5-1 and TRBJ2-3 provide the parts outside the CDR3, is KAGVTQTPRYLIKTRGQQVTLSCSPISGHRSVSWYQQTPGQGLQFLFEYFSETQRNKGNFPGRFSGRQFSNSRSEMNVSTLELGDSALYLCASSLGQGAADTQYFGPGTRLTVL.

This clone was seen a handful of times. V usage is TRBV19 and J usage is TRBJ1-5, with D hard to call. The germline V gene encodes CDR1 LNHDA and CDR2 SQIVND (reference sequence). This CDR3 is built from 15 residues. V gave up 3 bases and J gave up 0 bases, with 9 bases separating them. Here the CDR3 reads CASSIWATSNQPQHF. The DNA of the CDR3 is TGTGCCAGTAGTATTTGGGCAACTAGCAATCAGCCCCAGCATTTT.

The chain couples TRBV19 to TRBJ1-1, with unresolved D. With 7 bases removed from V and 8 bases from J, the gap between germline ends came to 20 bases. This CDR3 spans 14 amino acids. Germline V gene sequence: CDR1 LNHDA, CDR2 SQIVND (reference sequence). This CDR3 is CASNVPSSLTEAFF. The DNA for the CDR3 is TGTGCCAGTAATGTCCCATCGAGCCTTACCGAAGCTTTCTTT. The full variable domain, with the rest looked up from reference TRBV19 and TRBJ1-1, is DGGITQSPKYLFRKEGQNVTLSCEQNLNHDAMYWYRQDPGQGLRLIYYSQIVNDFQKGDIAEGYSVSREKKESFPLTVTSAQKNPTAFYLCASNVPSSLTEAFFGQGTRLTVV.